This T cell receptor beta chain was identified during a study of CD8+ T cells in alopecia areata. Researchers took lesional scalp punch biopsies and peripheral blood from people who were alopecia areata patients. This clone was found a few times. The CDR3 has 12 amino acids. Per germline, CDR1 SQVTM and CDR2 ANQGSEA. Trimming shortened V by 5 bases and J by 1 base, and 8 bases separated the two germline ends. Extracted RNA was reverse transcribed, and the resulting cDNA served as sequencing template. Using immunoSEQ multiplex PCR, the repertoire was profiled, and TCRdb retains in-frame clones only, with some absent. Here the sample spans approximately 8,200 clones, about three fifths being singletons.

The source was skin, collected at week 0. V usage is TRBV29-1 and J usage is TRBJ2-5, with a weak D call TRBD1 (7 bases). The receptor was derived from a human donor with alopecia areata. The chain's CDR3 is CSVQGGQETQYF. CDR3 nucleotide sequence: TGCAGCGTTCAGGGGGGCCAAGAGACCCAGTACTTC.